This T cell receptor beta chain was captured in a study of shared T cell receptors in the human thymus. From germline, CDR1 is MRHNA and CDR2 SNTAGT. The CDR3 totals 16 residues. With 1 base removed from V and 3 bases from J, the gap between germline ends came to 16 bases. The protocol was immunoSEQ multiplex PCR, while the TCRdb copy is restricted to in-frame clones and leaves out a portion. The sample consists of approximately 760,000 clones, 80% to 90% of them appearing once. Another study also made use of these data, one on human thymus T cells. As reported in that work: Donor material was obtained from healthy Finnish infants undergoing corrective surgery for congenital heart defects. During corrective heart surgery, resections were taken, and the thymus tissue came from them. Thymic as well as blood repertoires seemed to favor certain V and J genes unevenly. What related research reported was that thymic repertoires overlapped highly among unrelated individuals.

The chain links TRBV6-4 to TRBJ2-7; D remains ambiguous. Material: thymocytes. The clonotype comes from a girl under three years old with a congenital heart defect. The DNA for the CDR3 is TGTGCCAGCAGTGACTGGCAGAACAATCTCCTCTACGAGCAGTACTTC. Translating it yields CASSDWQNNLLYEQYF.